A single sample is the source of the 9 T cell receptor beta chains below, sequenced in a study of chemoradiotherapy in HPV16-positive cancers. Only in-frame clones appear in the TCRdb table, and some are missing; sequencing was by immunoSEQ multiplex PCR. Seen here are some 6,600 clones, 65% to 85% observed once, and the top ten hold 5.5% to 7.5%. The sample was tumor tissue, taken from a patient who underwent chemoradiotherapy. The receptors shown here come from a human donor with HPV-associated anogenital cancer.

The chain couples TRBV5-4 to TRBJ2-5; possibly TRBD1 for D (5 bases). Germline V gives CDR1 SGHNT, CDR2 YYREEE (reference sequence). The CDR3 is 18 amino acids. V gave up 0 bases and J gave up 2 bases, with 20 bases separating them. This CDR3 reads CASSLEILRQTSQETQYF. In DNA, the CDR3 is TGTGCCAGCAGCTTGGAAATTCTACGACAGACTTCACAAGAGACCCAGTACTTC.

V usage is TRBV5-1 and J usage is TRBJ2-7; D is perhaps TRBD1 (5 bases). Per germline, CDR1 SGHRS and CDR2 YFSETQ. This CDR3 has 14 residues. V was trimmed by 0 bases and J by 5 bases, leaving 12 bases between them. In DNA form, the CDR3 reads TGCGCCAGCAGCTTGGTCTCAGGGCCCCACGAGCAGTACTTC. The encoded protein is CASSLVSGPHEQYF. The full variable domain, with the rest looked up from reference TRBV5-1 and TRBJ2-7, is KAGVTQTPRYLIKTRGQQVTLSCSPISGHRSVSWYQQTPGQGLQFLFEYFSETQRNKGNFPGRFSGRQFSNSRSEMNVSTLELGDSALYLCASSLVSGPHEQYFGPGTRLTVT.

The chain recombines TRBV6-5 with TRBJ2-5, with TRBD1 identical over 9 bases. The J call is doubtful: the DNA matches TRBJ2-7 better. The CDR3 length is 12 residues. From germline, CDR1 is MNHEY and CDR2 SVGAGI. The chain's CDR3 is CATGTGTYEQYF. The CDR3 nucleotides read TGTGCCACAGGGACAGGGACCTACGAGCAGTACTTC.

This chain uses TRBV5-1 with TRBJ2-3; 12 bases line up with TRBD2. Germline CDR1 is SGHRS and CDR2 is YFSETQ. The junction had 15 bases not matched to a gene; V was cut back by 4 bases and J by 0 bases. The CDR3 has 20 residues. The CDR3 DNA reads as TGCGCCAGCAGCCTCCCGACTAGCGGGGGTTCGTCGGCTAGCACAGATACGCAGTATTTT. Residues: CASSLPTSGGSSASTDTQYF.

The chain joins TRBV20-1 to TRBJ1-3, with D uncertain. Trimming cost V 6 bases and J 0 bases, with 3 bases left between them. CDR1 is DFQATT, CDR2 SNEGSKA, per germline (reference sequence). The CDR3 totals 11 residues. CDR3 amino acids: CSAYSGNTIYF. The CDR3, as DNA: TGCAGTGCCTACTCTGGAAACACCATATATTTT.

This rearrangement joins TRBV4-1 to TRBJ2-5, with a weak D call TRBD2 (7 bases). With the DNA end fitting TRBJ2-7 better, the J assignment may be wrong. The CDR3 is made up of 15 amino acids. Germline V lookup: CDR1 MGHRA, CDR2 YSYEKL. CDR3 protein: CASSQGWGGRYEQYF. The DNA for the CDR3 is TGCGCCAGCAGCCAAGGTTGGGGGGGCAGGTACGAGCAGTACTTC.

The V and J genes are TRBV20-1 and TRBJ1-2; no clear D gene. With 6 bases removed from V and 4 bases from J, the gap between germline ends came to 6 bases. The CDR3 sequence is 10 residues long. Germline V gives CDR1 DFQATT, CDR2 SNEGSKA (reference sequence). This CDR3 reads CSAGSYGYTF. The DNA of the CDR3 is TGCAGTGCGGGTAGCTATGGCTACACCTTC.

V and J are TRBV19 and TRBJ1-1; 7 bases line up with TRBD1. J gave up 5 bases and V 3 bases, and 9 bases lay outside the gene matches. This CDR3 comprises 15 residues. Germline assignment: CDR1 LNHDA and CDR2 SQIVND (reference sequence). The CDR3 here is CASSIGRGLVTEAFF. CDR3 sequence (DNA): TGTGCCAGTAGTATTGGAAGGGGGCTGGTAACTGAAGCTTTCTTT. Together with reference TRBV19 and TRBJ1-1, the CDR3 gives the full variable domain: DGGITQSPKYLFRKEGQNVTLSCEQNLNHDAMYWYRQDPGQGLRLIYYSQIVNDFQKGDIAEGYSVSREKKESFPLTVTSAQKNPTAFYLCASSIGRGLVTEAFFGQGTRLTVV.

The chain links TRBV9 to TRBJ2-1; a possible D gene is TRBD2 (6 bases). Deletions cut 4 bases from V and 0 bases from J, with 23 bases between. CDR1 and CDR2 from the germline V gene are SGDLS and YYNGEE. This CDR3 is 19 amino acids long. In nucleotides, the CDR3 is TGTGCCAGCAGCCCGATACCCGGGACTCCCCAGAGCTCCTACAATGAGCAGTTCTTC. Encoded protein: CASSPIPGTPQSSYNEQFF.